This TCR beta chain was found in a study of T cells after yellow fever vaccination (dated by TCRdb to the late 2010s). For context, the study as a whole: The SMART-Seq v4 Ultra Low Input RNA kit was used to prepare libraries from fractions with low cell numbers. Bulk PBMC replicates and cell subsets were isolated from blood drawn at multiple timepoints before and after both primary and secondary immunization. The cohort comprised two healthy male donors, one aged 18 to 30 and one aged 30 to 40 years. To follow T-cell clones before and after primary and booster YFV17D yellow fever vaccination, bulk TCR alpha and beta repertoires were sequenced over time. Study-wide conclusions, independent of this receptor: Only two donors were included in the study, so the extent to which the findings can be generalized is limited. Most clones expanded after primary vaccination (96% of CD4 and roughly 90% of CD8) were re-detected after the booster, suggesting that broad memory maintenance occurred. The secondary T-cell response was weaker than the primary response but faster, peaking on day 5 instead of day 15. A small share of clonotypes occurred in both CD4 and CD8 compartments, likely arising from convergent recombination. Computational filtering was required because FACS-sorted repertoires could contain abundant contaminating clonotypes from the bulk population.

Reads for this sample came from an Illumina NovaSeq 6000. TCR cDNA was synthesized by 5'RACE template switching, which introduced a universal primer site and unique molecular identifiers. Priming for cDNA synthesis came from both the TCR alpha and TCR beta constant segments. Library amplification involved two PCR steps, and the second step added sample barcodes and sequencing adapters. Sequencing of libraries was performed on Illumina HiSeq 2500 (2x100 bp) or NovaSeq (2x150 bp). The authors' pipeline ran thus. MIGEC was used to demultiplex reads and collapse the reads into UMI consensus sequences, and MiXCR was used for V(D)J alignment. Vaccine-responding clonotypes were defined with edgeR using replicate PBMC samples, requiring FDR below 0.01 and a log2 fold change above 5 up to day 15. CD4 or CD8 identity was assigned to each bulk clonotype according to whether the clonotype was present at higher abundance in the sequenced CD4 repertoire or the sequenced CD8 repertoire. TCRdb reanalyzed the raw reads on its own, using fastp at Q25 for trimming and MiXCR for clone calling, and kept in-frame beta chains. When rows share a CDR3 protein, they turn into one entry using the most common DNA and genes. The V and J calls shown here were made by TCRdb, not taken from the authors' results. Across this sample there are over 250,000 distinct CDR3 sequences, with around 4.9% seen only once. Around 3.5% of the sample lies in the top ten.

Concerning this clonotype itself: Its target antigen remains unknown. The junction differs from germline at one of its ends, possibly a read error.

Taken with the paper, the label for treatment or condition translates to: live attenuated yellow fever vaccine strain. PBMCs were isolated from peripheral blood using a standard Ficoll-Paque protocol. CD4 and CD8 T-cell fractions were isolated with Dynabeads CD4 and CD8 positive selection kits. RNA was extracted with TriZol from bulk PBMCs, CD4 and CD8 fractions, and dextramer-positive and dextramer-negative fractions. The germline V gene yields KGHSH for CDR1 and LQKENI for CDR2. The CDR3 holds 11 amino acids from the cysteine to the phenylalanine. This entry keeps only the CDR3 DNA: 33 bases, framed from base 1.

Sample: CD4+ T cells sorted from PBMCs, taken on the day of the yellow fever booster vaccination. This receptor was taken from a man younger than 30 who received the YFV17D yellow fever vaccine. The chain links TRBV18 with TRBJ2-3; a confident D gene designation cannot be given. CDR3 protein: CASSPTDTEYF. The DNA is TGTGCCAGCTCACCAACAGATACGGAGTATTTT.